This T cell receptor beta chain emerged from a study of PD-L1 blockade in urothelial cancer (TCRdb year 2017). Broadly, across the study: Therapy was started around 2014 for all patients, and atezolizumab 1,200 mg was administered intravenously every 3 weeks. About 90% of the 29 patients were identified as males with urothelial cancer of bladder origin, and a prior smoking history was reported by 18 of 29 patients. An ECOG performance status of 0 or 1 was recorded for the patients, and 0 to 3 prior chemotherapy regimens had been received by the patients. Blood samples were analyzed 3 weeks after the start of treatment (second dose) and 6 weeks after the start of treatment. Blood samples yielded a median of approximately 150,000 T cells and tens of thousands of unique TCRs, with median clonality approximately 0.08. The study was an exploratory multi-omic analysis of somatic, immune and clinical correlates of response to PD-L1 blockade with atezolizumab in urothelial cancer. Pretreatment tumor samples, along with matched peripheral blood collected serially before and after atezolizumab treatment, underwent TCR sequencing. Progression-free survival longer than 6 months counted as durable clinical benefit, and TCR features were additionally tested against both progression-free and overall survival. In the same patients, pretreatment tumors underwent whole exome sequencing and RNA sequencing in addition to TCR sequencing. Durable clinical benefit was achieved by nine patients and was not achieved by 20 patients. Around 29 patients had pretreatment blood TCR-seq, approximately 24 had at least one posttreatment blood collection, and approximately 24 had tumor TCR-seq.

A cohort of 25 to 30 patients with locally advanced or metastatic urothelial carcinoma, treated at Memorial Sloan Kettering on a trial protocol, was included. Peripheral blood mononuclear cells were collected pretreatment and during treatment, with between 1 and 8 total time points per patient. The Qiagen DNeasy Blood extraction kit was used to purify genomic DNA from total PBMCs and tumor samples. PBMCs were collected pretreatment and during treatment, and were isolated and stored as previously described. What the work shows at the level of the full study, not this receptor alone: Among patients with durable benefit, tumor-associated TCR clones showed greater expansion in peripheral blood 3 weeks after treatment started (n of about 21, p = 0.022). A pretreatment peripheral blood TCR clonality below the median was linked to improved progression-free and overall survival. Because the sample size was small (n ≈ 30) and many of the analyses were exploratory, the results are meant to be hypothesis-generating.

Reading the germline V gene gives CDR1 SGHTA and CDR2 FQGNSA. V and J are trimmed by 1 base and 8 bases, and the gene matches miss 1 base of the junction. The CDR3 spans 13 residues, from the cysteine through the phenylalanine. Solely the CDR3 DNA is kept, with 39 bases framed from the first base. Worth noting for this clone: The target of this receptor is not known. No much larger clone is present one base from it, and per-base qualities are unavailable.

Each PCR received spiked-in synthetic TCR analog templates so that absolute template abundance could be estimated from read counts. TCRbeta CDR3 regions were amplified from genomic DNA with bias-controlled V and J gene primers using the immunoSEQ assay. Sequencing of rearranged TCRbeta segments was performed at approximately 20X coverage. The authors' pipeline ran thus. Clustering was used to correct sequencing errors, and CDR3s were annotated against IMGT to assign V, D and J genes. Downstream analyses used only productive TCRbeta rearrangements and left out out-of-frame or stop-codon sequences. Clonality was calculated as one minus the Shannon entropy normalized by the log of the number of unique productive sequences. Clones differing between time points or between blood and tumor were identified using Fisher's exact test with Benjamini-Hochberg correction, with an adjusted p below 0.01 applied as the threshold. TCRdb holds this immuneACCESS table with in-frame rearrangements only. Some clones are missing; in checked studies, unresolved V genes explain under half, and the rest has no known cause. The V and J calls and clone size were taken over from that table, and D and trimming were inferred from the DNA. Counted in this sample were tens of thousands of clones; about 86% of them appeared once. The top ten constitute roughly 17% of the sample.

This clonotype originated in a man between 60 and 75 years old with urothelial cancer. Sequencing was performed on PBMCs, taken around atezolizumab (anti-PD-L1) treatment. This chain joins TRBV7-2 to TRBJ2-1, with 8 bases aligning to TRBD2. The DNA is TGTGCCAGCAGCTTAGAGCGGGAGCATGAGCAGTTCTTC. This encodes CASSLEREHEQFF.